The entry below gives a single T cell receptor (beta chain) sequence along with its context. Its antigen is undetermined. Primers for the PCR totalled 60 Vbeta and 13 Jbeta. This table comes from immunoSEQ multiplex PCR, and its TCRdb copy is limited to in-frame clones, with some not included. The sample has approximately 130,000 clones; 50% to 75% are singletons. The data were taken from a study of cytomegalovirus exposure and HLA in healthy donors. The study, taken as a whole, reports: Later work associated fewer than 20,000 TCR beta sequences with HLA alleles at 0.05 false discovery rate. A reported reduction in N-insertions relative to the approximately 670-donor mean was seen in an Asian-associated ancestry cluster in a later analysis. Reported findings show TCR beta sequences accurately forecast HLA-A and HLA-B alleles in most subjects.

Though probably carrying unrecorded immune exposures, donors were nominally healthy at sampling. CDR1 and CDR2 from the germline V gene are SGDLS and YYNGEE. The CDR3 is 14 residues long. Trimming shortened V by 4 bases and J by 8 bases, and 18 bases separated the two germline ends. This chain connects TRBV9 to TRBJ1-2; the D gene is possibly TRBD1 (6 bases). This TCR was recovered from a middle-aged woman in good health and CMV-seronegative. Input material: PBMCs. Written as DNA, the CDR3 is TGTGCCAGCAGCCCCCCGACAGGATTGGGCGGCTACACCTTC. It yields the protein CASSPPTGLGGYTF. Using reference TRBV9 and TRBJ1-2 for the parts outside the CDR3, the full variable domain is DSGVTQTPKHLITATGQRVTLRCSPRSGDLSVYWYQQSLDQGLQFLIQYYNGEERAKGNILERFSAQQFPDLHSELNLSSLELGDSALYFCASSPPTGLGGYTFGSGTRLTVV.